The 19 T cell receptor beta chains reported below all come from one sample, sequenced in a study of blood T cells in healthy people across ages. Using a J-beta primer mix together with a sample-barcoded 5' primer, a second PCR was run for roughly 6 to 11 cycles. One entry per CDR3 protein results from TCRdb running MiXCR on the 5' RACE reads. Altogether more than 800,000 distinct CDR3 sequences are present, 45% being singletons, with the ten largest covering 18%. The specimen sequenced was blood. The receptors come from a woman aged 55-70 years in good health.

This clonotype was recorded many times. The genes are TRBV5-1 and TRBJ2-7; D tentatively reads TRBD1 or TRBD2 (6 bases each). The germline gives CDR1 SGHRS, CDR2 YFSETQ. The CDR3 is 12 residues long. V was cut by 6 bases and J by 5 bases, with 12 bases left in between. The CDR3: CASTEGGNEQYF. For the CDR3, the DNA is TGCGCCAGCACGGAAGGGGGGAACGAGCAGTACTTC. The whole variable domain, filled in from reference TRBV5-1 and TRBJ2-7, reads KAGVTQTPRYLIKTRGQQVTLSCSPISGHRSVSWYQQTPGQGLQFLFEYFSETQRNKGNFPGRFSGRQFSNSRSEMNVSTLELGDSALYLCASTEGGNEQYFGPGTRLTVT.

CDR3: CASSQVIQPKNIQYF. Written as DNA, the CDR3 is TGTGCCAGCAGCCAAGTTATTCAGCCCAAAAACATTCAGTACTTC. This chain connects TRBV3-1 to TRBJ2-4, with D unclear. The CDR3 loop spans 15 amino acids. Germline assignment: CDR1 LGHDT and CDR2 YNNKEL (reference sequence). Trimming removed 1 base from V and 2 bases from J, with 9 bases in between.

This clonotype came up a few times. This chain links TRBV7-3 with TRBJ2-1; 9 bases are a match to TRBD2. In germline, CDR1 is SGHTA, CDR2 FQGTGA. Unmatched junction bases numbered 11, after V lost 6 bases and J lost 2 bases. This CDR3 is built from 17 residues. CDR3 sequence reads: CASSLDGASGTYNEQFF. In nucleotides, the CDR3 is TGTGCCAGCAGTTTAGATGGGGCTAGCGGGACCTACAATGAGCAGTTCTTC.

As regards this clonotype: At one end, the junction sequence differs from germline, possibly due to a read error. This chain uses TRBV12-3 or TRBV12-4 with TRBJ1-5, with D uncertain. CDR3 length: 15 residues. CDR3 coding DNA: TGTGCCAGCAGTTTAGGCATAGGACCTCATCAGCCCAAGCATTTT. This codes for CASSLGIGPHQPKHF.

The J gene is TRBJ2-7, the V gene TRBV24-1, with 8 nucleotides matching TRBD1. The germline V gene has CDR1 KGHDR and CDR2 SFDVKD. J gave up 6 bases and V 3 bases, and 6 bases lay outside the gene matches. The CDR3 loop spans 14 amino acids. Written as DNA, the CDR3 is TGTGCCACCAGTGATCGAACGACAGGGGCCGAGCAGTACTTC. This gives the protein CATSDRTTGAEQYF.

This clonotype showed up just a few times. V gene TRBV20-1 combines with J gene TRBJ2-7, with 10 bases lining up with TRBD2. V was clipped by 3 bases and J by 3 bases; unmatched bases: 5. The CDR3 is made up of 14 amino acids. From germline, CDR1 is DFQATT and CDR2 SNEGSKA (reference sequence). DNA of the CDR3: TGCAGTGCTAGTTTGGGGACTAGCGTCTACGAGCAGTACTTC. It yields the protein CSASLGTSVYEQYF.

V is TRBV7-9 and J is TRBJ2-5, with D perhaps matching TRBD1 (5 bases). The CDR3 is made up of 14 amino acids. The V end lost 5 bases, the J end lost 7 bases, and 17 bases lay between the germline ends. Per germline, CDR1 SEHNR and CDR2 FQNEAQ (reference sequence). CDR3 in amino acids: CASSPAGSVWTQYF. Here the CDR3 DNA reads TGTGCCAGCAGCCCAGCAGGGTCGGTCTGGACCCAGTACTTC.

This clonotype was detected only a few times. The rearrangement links TRBV13 to TRBJ2-7; 8 positions agree with TRBD2. V lost 5 bases and J lost 6; bases outside the gene matches: 9. Germline V lookup: CDR1 PRHDT, CDR2 FYEKMQ (reference sequence). The CDR3 loop spans 14 amino acids. CDR3 loop: CASSGREEMGEQYF. CDR3 nucleotides: TGTGCCAGCAGCGGGCGGGAGGAAATGGGCGAGCAGTACTTC.

This clonotype has a handful of counts. The chain joins TRBV29-1 to TRBJ2-1, with D maybe TRBD2 (5 bases). CDR1 SQVTM and CDR2 ANQGSEA come from the germline V gene. The CDR3 runs 16 residues. Trimming took 0 bases from V and 4 from J, leaving 16 bases between them. The CDR3, as DNA: TGCAGCGTTGAAGACAGCCCACACGGGGATTACAATGAGCAGTTCTTC. The encoded protein is CSVEDSPHGDYNEQFF.

CDR3 nucleotides: TGTGCCAGCAGCAAAAAGGAGGTGGCTAATCAGCCCCAGCATTTT. The encoded protein is CASSKKEVANQPQHF. V and J are TRBV21-1 and TRBJ1-5. TRBV21-1 is recorded as a pseudogene. The CDR3 totals 15 residues.

J is TRBJ2-1 and V is TRBV29-1; D is uncertain. Germline V lookup: CDR1 SQVTM, CDR2 ANQGSEA. The CDR3 has 13 amino acids. Trimming left V 7 bases short and J 7 bases short, with 17 bases between. The CDR3 reads CSAPPPGRNEQFF. In DNA, the CDR3 is TGCAGCGCCCCTCCCCCAGGCAGGAATGAGCAGTTCTTC.

The rearrangement joins TRBV2 to TRBJ2-1; D tentatively reads TRBD1 or TRBD2 (5 bases each). The CDR3 consists of 14 residues. V was trimmed by 8 bases and J by 6 bases, leaving 17 bases between them. The germline gives CDR1 SNHLY, CDR2 FYNNEI. The CDR3 is CASGGRAKGNEQFF. The CDR3 DNA is TGTGCCAGCGGGGGACGAGCGAAGGGCAATGAGCAGTTCTTC.

The rearrangement uses TRBV3-1 and TRBJ2-5; D uncertain. The end of the DNA aligns better with TRBJ2-7, so the J call may be wrong. Germline CDR1 reads LGHDT; CDR2 reads YNNKEL (reference sequence). The CDR3 length is 11 residues. The CDR3 region has the DNA TGTGCCAGCAGCCAGATGCACGAGCAGTACTTC. Residues: CASSQMHEQYF.

This sequence joins TRBV15 and TRBJ2-5; D not certain. There are 13 residues in the CDR3. CDR1 LNHNV and CDR2 YYDKDF come from the germline V gene (reference sequence). Trimming left V 0 bases short and J 11 bases short, with 13 bases between. The CDR3, as DNA: TGTGCCACCAGCAGAGATCGGCCGGGCCAGCAGTACTTC. It codes for CATSRDRPGQQYF.

This chain uses TRBV7-8 with TRBJ2-1, with D hard to call. Germline V gives CDR1 SGHVS, CDR2 FQNEAQ. The ends were cut back, 5 bases at V and 15 bases at J, with 17 bases in the middle. CDR3 length: 12 residues. CDR3 residues: CASSPPETRTFF. The CDR3 nucleotides are TGTGCCAGCAGCCCACCGGAAACCAGGACGTTCTTC.

The table lists this clonotype with a few counts. V and J are TRBV5-6 and TRBJ2-7; no reliable D call. CDR3 length equals 12 residues. Between the trimmed V and J ends, which lost 2 bases and 4 bases, there was a span of 7 bases. CDR1 is SGHDT and CDR2 is YYEEEE in the germline V gene. This chain's CDR3 is CASSFSQYEQYF. The CDR3, as DNA: TGTGCCAGCAGCTTTTCACAGTACGAGCAGTACTTC.

The V call is TRBV6-1, the J call TRBJ2-5; D possibly matches TRBD1 or TRBD2 (5 bases each). Germline CDR1 and CDR2: MNHNS and SASEGT. V lost 8 bases and J lost 5, with 12 bases in between. The CDR3 totals 12 residues. DNA for the CDR3: TGTGCCAGCTGGGTGGGGGAGGAGACCCAGTACTTC. As protein: CASWVGEETQYF.

CDR3 DNA: TGTGCCAGCAGCTTAGGAGACCTAGCGGGGACAGCACTTGCGGATACGCAGTATTTT. Protein: CASSLGDLAGTALADTQYF. The chain carries TRBV7-2 and TRBJ2-3; 9 bases are a match to TRBD2. Germline CDR1 reads SGHTA; CDR2 reads FQGNSA. The CDR3 sequence is 19 residues long. Trimming took 1 base from V and 6 from J; bases not matched to a gene: 17.

V usage is TRBV4-1 and J usage is TRBJ2-5; tentative D call: TRBD1 (6 bases). Trimming removed 0 bases at V and 4 bases at J, with 12 bases between. This CDR3 spans 15 amino acids. Germline V gives CDR1 MGHRA, CDR2 YSYEKL. This CDR3 is CASSQDPQGRETQYF. The CDR3 bases are TGCGCCAGCAGCCAAGATCCCCAGGGGAGAGAGACCCAGTACTTC.